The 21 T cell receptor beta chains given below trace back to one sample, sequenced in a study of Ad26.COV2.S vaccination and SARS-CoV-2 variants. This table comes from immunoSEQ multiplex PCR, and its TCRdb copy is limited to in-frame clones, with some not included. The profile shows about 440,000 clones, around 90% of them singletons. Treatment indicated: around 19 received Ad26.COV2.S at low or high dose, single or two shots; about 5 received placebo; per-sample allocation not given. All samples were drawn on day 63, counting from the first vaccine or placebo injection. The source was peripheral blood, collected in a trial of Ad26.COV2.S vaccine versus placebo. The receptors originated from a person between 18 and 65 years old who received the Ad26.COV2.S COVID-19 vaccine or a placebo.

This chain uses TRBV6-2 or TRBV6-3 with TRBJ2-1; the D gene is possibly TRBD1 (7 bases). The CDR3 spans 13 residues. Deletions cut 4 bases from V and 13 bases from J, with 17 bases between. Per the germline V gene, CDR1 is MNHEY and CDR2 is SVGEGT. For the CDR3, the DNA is TGTGCCAGCAGTTCAGGGGGGTTACCTAACCAGTTCTTC. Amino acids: CASSSGGLPNQFF.

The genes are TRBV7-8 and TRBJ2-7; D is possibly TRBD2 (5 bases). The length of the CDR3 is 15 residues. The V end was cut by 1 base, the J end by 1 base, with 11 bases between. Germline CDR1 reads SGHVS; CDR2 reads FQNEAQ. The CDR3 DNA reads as TGTGCCAGCAGCTTAGGGGTCCGGAGGTCCTACGAGCAGTACTTC. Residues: CASSLGVRRSYEQYF. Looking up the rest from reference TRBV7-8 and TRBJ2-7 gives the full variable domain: GAGVSQSPRYKVAKRGQDVALRCDPISGHVSLFWYQQALGQGPEFLTYFQNEAQLDKSGLPSDRFFAERPEGSVSTLKIQRTQQEDSAVYLCASSLGVRRSYEQYFGPGTRLTVT.

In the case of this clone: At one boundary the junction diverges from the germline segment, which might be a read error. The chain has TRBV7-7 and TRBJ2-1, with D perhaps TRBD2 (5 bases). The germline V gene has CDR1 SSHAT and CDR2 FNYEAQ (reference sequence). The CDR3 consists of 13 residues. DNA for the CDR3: TGTGCTAGCAGTACCACTAGGGTCAGTGAGCAGTTCTTC. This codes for CASSTTRVSEQFF.

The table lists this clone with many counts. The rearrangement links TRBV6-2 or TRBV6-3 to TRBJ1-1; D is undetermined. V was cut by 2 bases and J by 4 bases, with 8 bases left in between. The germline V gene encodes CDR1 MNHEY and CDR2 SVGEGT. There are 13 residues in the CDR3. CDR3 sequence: CASSYRESTEAFF. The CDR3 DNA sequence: TGTGCCAGCAGTTACCGGGAGAGCACTGAAGCTTTCTTT.

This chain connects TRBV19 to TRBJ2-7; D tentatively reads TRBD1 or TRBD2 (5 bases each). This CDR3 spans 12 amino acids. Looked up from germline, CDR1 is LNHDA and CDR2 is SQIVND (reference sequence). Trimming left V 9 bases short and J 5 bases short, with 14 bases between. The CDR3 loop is CARGRGPNEQYF. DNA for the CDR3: TGTGCCAGGGGCCGGGGCCCCAACGAGCAGTACTTC.

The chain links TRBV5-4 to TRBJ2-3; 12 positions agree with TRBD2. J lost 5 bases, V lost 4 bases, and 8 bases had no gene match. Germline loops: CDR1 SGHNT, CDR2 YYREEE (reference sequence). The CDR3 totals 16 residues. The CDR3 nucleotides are TGTGCCAGCAGCGGAACCCTAGCGGGAGGGAAAGATACGCAGTATTTT. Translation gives CASSGTLAGGKDTQYF.

In nucleotides, the CDR3 is TGTGCCAGCAGCCCGACAGGGGGCGTGAACACCGGGGAGCTGTTTTTT. Amino acid sequence: CASSPTGGVNTGELFF. This rearrangement joins TRBV13 to TRBJ2-2; 10 bases map to TRBD1. Trimming cost V 5 bases and J 1 base; bases outside gene matches: 4. The CDR3 loop spans 16 amino acids. Germline CDR1 and CDR2: PRHDT and FYEKMQ (reference sequence).

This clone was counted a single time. CDR3 sequence reads: CASSLWTGGSGNTIYF. CDR3 bases: TGTGCCAGCAGTTTATGGACAGGGGGCTCTGGAAACACCATATATTTT. This rearrangement joins TRBV28 to TRBJ1-3; 9 bases line up with TRBD1. The length of the CDR3 is 16 residues. CDR1 is MDHEN, CDR2 SYDVKM, per germline. V lost 0 bases, J lost 0 bases, and 0 bases stayed unmatched.

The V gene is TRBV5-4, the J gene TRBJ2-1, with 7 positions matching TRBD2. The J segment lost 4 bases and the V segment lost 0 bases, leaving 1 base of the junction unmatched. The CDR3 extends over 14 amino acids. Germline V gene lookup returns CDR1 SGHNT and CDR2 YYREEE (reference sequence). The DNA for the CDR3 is TGTGCCAGCAGCTTGGGCGGGGGATACAATGAGCAGTTCTTC. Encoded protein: CASSLGGGYNEQFF.

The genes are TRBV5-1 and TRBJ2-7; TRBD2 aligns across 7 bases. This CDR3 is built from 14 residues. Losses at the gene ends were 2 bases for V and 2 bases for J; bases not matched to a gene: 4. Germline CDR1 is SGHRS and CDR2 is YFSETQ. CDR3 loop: CASSLAGLTYEQYF. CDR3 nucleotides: TGCGCCAGCAGCTTAGCGGGGCTAACCTACGAGCAGTACTTC. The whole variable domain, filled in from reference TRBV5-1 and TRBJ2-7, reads KAGVTQTPRYLIKTRGQQVTLSCSPISGHRSVSWYQQTPGQGLQFLFEYFSETQRNKGNFPGRFSGRQFSNSRSEMNVSTLELGDSALYLCASSLAGLTYEQYFGPGTRLTVT.

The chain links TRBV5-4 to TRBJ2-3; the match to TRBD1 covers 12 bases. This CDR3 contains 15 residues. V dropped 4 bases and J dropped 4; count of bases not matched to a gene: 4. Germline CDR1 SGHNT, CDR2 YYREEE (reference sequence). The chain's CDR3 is CASSRRDRGPDTQYF. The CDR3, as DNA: TGTGCCAGCAGCCGCCGGGACAGGGGGCCAGATACGCAGTATTTT.

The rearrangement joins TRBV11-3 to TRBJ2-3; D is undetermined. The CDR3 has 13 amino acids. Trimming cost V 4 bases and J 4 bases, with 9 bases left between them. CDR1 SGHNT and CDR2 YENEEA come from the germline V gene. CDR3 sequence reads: CASSWGPADTQYF. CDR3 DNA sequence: TGTGCCAGCAGCTGGGGTCCGGCAGATACGCAGTATTTT. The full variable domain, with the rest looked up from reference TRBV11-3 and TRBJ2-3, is EAGVVQSPRYKIIEKKQPVAFWCNPISGHNTLYWYLQNLGQGPELLIRYENEEAVDDSQLPKDRFSAERLKGVDSTLKIQPAELGDSAVYLCASSWGPADTQYFGPGTRLTVL.

For the CDR3, the DNA is TGCAGCGTTGTTACTCCTGGAAACACCATATATTTT. Translating gives CSVVTPGNTIYF. This chain links TRBV29-1 with TRBJ1-3; D gene unclear. Germline V lookup: CDR1 SQVTM, CDR2 ANQGSEA. The CDR3 extends over 12 amino acids. Trimming pared 4 bases from V and 2 bases from J, leaving 6 bases between. Using reference TRBV29-1 and TRBJ1-3 for the parts outside the CDR3, the full variable domain is SAVISQKPSRDICQRGTSLTIQCQVDSQVTMMFWYRQQPGQSLTLIATANQGSEATYESGFVIDKFPISRPNLTFSTLTVSNMSPEDSSIYLCSVVTPGNTIYFGEGSWLTVV.

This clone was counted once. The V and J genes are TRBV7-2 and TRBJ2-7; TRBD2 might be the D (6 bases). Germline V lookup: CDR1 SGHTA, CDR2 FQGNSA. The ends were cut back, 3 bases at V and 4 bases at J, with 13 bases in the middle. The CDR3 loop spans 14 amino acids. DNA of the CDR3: TGTGCCAGCAGCTTTGGCGGGAAGACGTACGAGCAGTACTTC. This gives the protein CASSFGGKTYEQYF.

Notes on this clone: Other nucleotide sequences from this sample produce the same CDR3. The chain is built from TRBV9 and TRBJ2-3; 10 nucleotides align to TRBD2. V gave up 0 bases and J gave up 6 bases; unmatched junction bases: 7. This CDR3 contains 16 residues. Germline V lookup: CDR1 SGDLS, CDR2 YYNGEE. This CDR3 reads CASSVGDSGRRDTQYF. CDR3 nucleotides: TGTGCCAGCAGCGTAGGTGATAGCGGGAGGAGGGATACGCAGTATTTT.

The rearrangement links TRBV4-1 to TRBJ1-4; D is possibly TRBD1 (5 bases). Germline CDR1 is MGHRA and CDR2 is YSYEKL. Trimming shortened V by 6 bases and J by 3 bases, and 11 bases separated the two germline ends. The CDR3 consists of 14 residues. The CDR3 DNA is TGCGCCAGCAGTCTTCAGGGCCCTAATGAAAAACTGTTTTTT. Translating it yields CASSLQGPNEKLFF.

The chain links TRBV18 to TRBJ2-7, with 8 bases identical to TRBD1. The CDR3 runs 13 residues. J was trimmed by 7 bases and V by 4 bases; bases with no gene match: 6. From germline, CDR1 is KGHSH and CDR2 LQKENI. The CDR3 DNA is TGTGCCAGCTCACTGCAGGGGGCGGAAGAGCAGTACTTC. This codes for CASSLQGAEEQYF.

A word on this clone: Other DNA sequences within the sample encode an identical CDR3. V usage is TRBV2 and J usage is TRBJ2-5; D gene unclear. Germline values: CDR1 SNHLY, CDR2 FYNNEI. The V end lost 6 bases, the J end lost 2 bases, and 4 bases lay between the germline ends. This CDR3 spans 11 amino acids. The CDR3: CASRRQETQYF. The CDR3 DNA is TGTGCCAGCAGGCGGCAAGAGACCCAGTACTTC.

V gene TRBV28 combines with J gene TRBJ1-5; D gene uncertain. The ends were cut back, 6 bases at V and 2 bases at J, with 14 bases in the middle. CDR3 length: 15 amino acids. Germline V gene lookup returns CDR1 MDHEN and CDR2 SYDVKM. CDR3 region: CASSPFDGGNQPQHF. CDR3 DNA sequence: TGTGCCAGCAGCCCTTTTGATGGCGGCAATCAGCCCCAGCATTTT.

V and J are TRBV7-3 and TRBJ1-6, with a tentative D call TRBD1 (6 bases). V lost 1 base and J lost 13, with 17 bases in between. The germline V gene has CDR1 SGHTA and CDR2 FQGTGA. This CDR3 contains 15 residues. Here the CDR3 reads CASSLIRQGLTPLHF. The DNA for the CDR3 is TGTGCCAGCAGCTTAATACGGCAGGGGTTAACCCCCCTCCACTTT.

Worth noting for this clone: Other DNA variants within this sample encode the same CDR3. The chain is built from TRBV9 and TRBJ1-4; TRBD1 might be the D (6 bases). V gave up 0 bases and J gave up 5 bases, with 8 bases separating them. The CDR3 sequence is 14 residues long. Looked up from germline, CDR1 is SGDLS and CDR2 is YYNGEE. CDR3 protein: CASSVGGGNEKLFF. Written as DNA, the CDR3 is TGTGCCAGCAGCGTAGGAGGGGGGAATGAAAAACTGTTTTTT.